The 21 T cell receptor beta chains reported below all come from one sample, sequenced in a study of cytomegalovirus exposure and HLA in healthy donors. With 60 Vbeta and 13 Jbeta primers, the PCR was carried out. Generated by immunoSEQ multiplex PCR, the TCRdb table keeps only in-frame clones and is missing some. Among about 170,000 clones listed, roughly 80% were seen once. Material: PBMCs. The receptors come from a male donor in good health and CMV-seronegative.

The chain combines TRBV19 with TRBJ2-1, with D possibly matching TRBD1 (6 bases). The germline V gene has CDR1 LNHDA and CDR2 SQIVND (reference sequence). V was clipped by 7 bases and J by 7 bases, with 17 bases between them. This CDR3 spans 14 amino acids. In DNA form, the CDR3 reads TGTGCCAGTATGTTGCAGGGGTCACCGAATGAGCAGTTCTTC. Residues: CASMLQGSPNEQFF.

This chain connects TRBV6-1 to TRBJ2-7, with 7 bases identical to TRBD1. Germline values: CDR1 MNHNS, CDR2 SASEGT. V shed 5 bases and J 3 bases; nucleotides not matched to a gene: 10. The CDR3 runs to 15 residues. The CDR3 loop is CASSSRGPSYYEQYF. CDR3 in DNA: TGTGCCAGCAGTTCAAGGGGGCCAAGCTACTACGAGCAGTACTTC.

The J gene is TRBJ1-1, the V gene TRBV2, with TRBD1 identical over 10 bases. CDR3 length equals 14 residues. The V segment lost 7 bases and the J segment 4 bases; nucleotides outside the gene matches: 6. Germline loops: CDR1 SNHLY, CDR2 FYNNEI. The CDR3 sequence: CASKMDRGSTEAFF. The CDR3 DNA reads as TGTGCCAGCAAGATGGACAGGGGGTCCACTGAAGCTTTCTTT.

This chain joins TRBV28 and TRBJ2-7; 8 bases are shared with TRBD2. The CDR3 loop spans 15 amino acids. Germline loops: CDR1 MDHEN, CDR2 SYDVKM. Trimming took 4 bases from V and 4 from J; bases not matched to a gene: 9. CDR3 residues: CASSWPPGGAYEQYF. The DNA of the CDR3 is TGTGCCAGCAGTTGGCCCCCCGGGGGGGCTTACGAGCAGTACTTC.

With regard to this clone: The same CDR3 can be traced to other DNA sequences in this sample. This rearrangement joins TRBV27 to TRBJ2-7, with TRBD2 matching 12 bases. Trimming at V came to 4 bases and at J to 0 bases, leaving 7 bases not matched to a gene. Germline values: CDR1 MNHEY, CDR2 SMNVEV (reference sequence). The CDR3 has 17 amino acids. CDR3 amino acids: CASSSTPSGRVSYEQYF. The CDR3 DNA sequence: TGTGCCAGCAGTTCAACTCCTAGCGGGAGGGTCTCCTACGAGCAGTACTTC.

The chain recombines TRBV6-1 with TRBJ2-3, with no clear D. The germline V gene encodes CDR1 MNHNS and CDR2 SASEGT. V lost 3 bases and J lost 4, with 8 bases in between. The CDR3 has 13 residues. The CDR3 spells CASSDSLADTQYF. The DNA for the CDR3 is TGTGCCAGCAGTGACTCCCTCGCAGATACGCAGTATTTT.

The rearrangement joins TRBV5-1 to TRBJ2-2; D uncertain. V dropped 0 bases and J dropped 5 bases, with 11 bases sitting between them. CDR1 and CDR2 from the germline V gene are SGHRS and YFSETQ. The CDR3 sequence is 15 residues long. The CDR3 is CASSLGAPETGELFF. The CDR3 DNA follows: TGCGCCAGCAGCTTGGGGGCCCCCGAGACCGGGGAGCTGTTTTTT.

The CDR3 DNA reads as TGCAGCCCGAGGACAGGGTCCGACGAGCAGTACTTC. It translates to CSPRTGSDEQYF. This sequence joins TRBV29-1 and TRBJ2-7, with TRBD1 matching 8 bases. V trimming: 8 bases; J trimming: 5 bases; junction bases outside the gene matches: 8. The V gene's germline CDR1 is SQVTM and CDR2 ANQGSEA. CDR3 length: 12 amino acids.

The chain carries TRBV19 and TRBJ1-2; 10 bases fit TRBD1. The CDR3 runs to 15 residues. The V segment lost 3 bases and the J segment 1 base; nucleotides outside the gene matches: 2. CDR1 and CDR2 from the germline V gene are LNHDA and SQIVND (reference sequence). CDR3 coding DNA: TGTGCCAGTAGTATCCGGGACAGGGGTAACTATGGCTACACCTTC. Protein sequence: CASSIRDRGNYGYTF.

In regard to this clone: Other DNA sequences from this sample encode an identical CDR3 as well. V gene TRBV6-1 combines with J gene TRBJ1-1; D is possibly TRBD1 (6 bases). There are 16 residues in the CDR3. Germline CDR1 and CDR2: MNHNS and SASEGT. The germline V and J ends were trimmed by 3 bases and 0 bases, with 14 bases remaining between them. The CDR3 bases are TGTGCCAGCAGTGACCCGGGGCAGGGGATGAACACTGAAGCTTTCTTT. Protein sequence: CASSDPGQGMNTEAFF.

This clone was counted once. The chain links TRBV27 to TRBJ2-1; D possibly corresponds to TRBD1 (6 bases). Trimming removed 4 bases at V and 8 bases at J, with 18 bases between. This CDR3 has 15 amino acids. Germline V CDR1 and CDR2: MNHEY, SMNVEV (reference sequence). Written as DNA, the CDR3 is TGTGCCAGCAGTTCCGCGACAGGAGCTATATATGAGCAGTTCTTC. This codes for CASSSATGAIYEQFF.

On this clone: Distinct nucleotide sequences in the sample also encode this CDR3. The chain combines TRBV5-1 with TRBJ2-5; 7 bases agree with TRBD2. This CDR3 has 13 residues. Trimming removed 7 bases from V and 4 bases from J; junction bases left unmatched: 7. CDR1 and CDR2 (germline): SGHRS, YFSETQ. The CDR3 region is CASSSGGGETQYF. The CDR3 DNA sequence: TGCGCCAGCTCGTCGGGAGGTGGAGAGACCCAGTACTTC. The full variable domain, its missing parts supplied by reference TRBV5-1 and TRBJ2-5, is KAGVTQTPRYLIKTRGQQVTLSCSPISGHRSVSWYQQTPGQGLQFLFEYFSETQRNKGNFPGRFSGRQFSNSRSEMNVSTLELGDSALYLCASSSGGGETQYFGPGTRLLVL.

J is TRBJ2-7 and V is TRBV6-1; TRBD2 might be the D (6 bases). Looked up from germline, CDR1 is MNHNS and CDR2 is SASEGT. CDR3 length: 14 residues. V lost 8 bases and J lost 0, with 14 bases in between. CDR3 protein: CASLPRDFSYEQYF. The CDR3, as DNA: TGTGCCAGCCTCCCAAGGGACTTCTCCTACGAGCAGTACTTC.

This clone appeared once. CDR3 nucleotides: TGTGCCAGCAGCTTGGTAGCCTACGAGCAGTACTTC. This gives the protein CASSLVAYEQYF. The chain uses TRBV25-1 and TRBJ2-5; D uncertain. Near its end, the DNA agrees better with TRBJ2-7, so the J call may be wrong. CDR1 and CDR2 (germline): MGHDK, SYGVNS. This CDR3 has 12 amino acids.

The chain is built from TRBV19 and TRBJ1-5; tentatively, D is TRBD1 (5 bases). V was clipped by 3 bases and J by 3 bases, with 24 bases between them. Germline CDR1 and CDR2: LNHDA and SQIVND (reference sequence). There are 19 residues in the CDR3. CDR3 protein: CASSIPGHAYGGYNQPQHF. CDR3 bases: TGTGCCAGTAGTATCCCCGGACATGCATACGGGGGGTACAATCAGCCCCAGCATTTT.

The rearrangement joins TRBV7-9 to TRBJ1-5, with D perhaps matching TRBD1 (6 bases). This CDR3 region has 16 residues. Trimming cost V 5 bases and J 3 bases, with 17 bases left between them. Germline CDR1 is SEHNR and CDR2 is FQNEAQ (reference sequence). CDR3 region: CASSKQGFWDNQPQHF. The CDR3 bases are TGTGCCAGCAGCAAACAGGGTTTTTGGGACAATCAGCCCCAGCATTTT.

The chain combines TRBV19 with TRBJ1-2, with 7 bases that match TRBD1. The CDR3 covers 13 residues. V shed 5 bases and J 8 bases; nucleotides not matched to a gene: 8. The germline V gene encodes CDR1 LNHDA and CDR2 SQIVND (reference sequence). CDR3 nucleotides: TGTGCCAGTAGTGTACAGGGGAGCCACGGCTACACCTTC. As protein: CASSVQGSHGYTF.

This clone has more than one count but fewer than ten. This sequence joins TRBV6-1 and TRBJ1-1; TRBD1 matches 11 bases. The CDR3 contains 17 residues. The germline V gene has CDR1 MNHNS and CDR2 SASEGT. V shed 4 bases, J shed 1 base, and the junction held 8 bases outside the gene matches. DNA for the CDR3: TGTGCCAGCAGTGCACAGGGACAGGGGGAGTGGAACACTGAAGCTTTCTTT. Amino acids: CASSAQGQGEWNTEAFF.

This clone was seen only a few times. The V call is TRBV6-1, the J call TRBJ1-1, with D possibly matching TRBD1 (5 bases). Trimming removed 10 bases from V and 5 bases from J, with 20 bases in between. Per the germline V gene, CDR1 is MNHNS and CDR2 is SASEGT. The CDR3 length is 14 residues. The CDR3 DNA reads as TGTGCCAACTCTCGGGCTGGGGCGGTGACTGAAGCTTTCTTT. Translation: CANSRAGAVTEAFF.

The genes are TRBV27 and TRBJ1-1, with TRBD1 as a possible D gene (5 bases). The CDR3 spans 13 residues. The V end was cut by 9 bases, the J end by 0 bases, with 11 bases between. Germline lookup yields CDR1 MNHEY and CDR2 SMNVEV (reference sequence). The CDR3 spells CASRGGVNTEAFF. CDR3 coding DNA: TGTGCCAGTAGAGGAGGGGTGAACACTGAAGCTTTCTTT.

CDR3 in DNA: TGTGCCAGCAGTGATTTACGGAGGATCTATGGCTACACCTTC. As protein: CASSDLRRIYGYTF. The chain carries TRBV6-1 and TRBJ1-2; D unresolved. V lost 3 bases, J lost 4 bases, and 12 bases lay in between. Per the germline V gene, CDR1 is MNHNS and CDR2 is SASEGT. This CDR3 region has 14 residues.